This T cell receptor beta chain was obtained from a study of blood T cell repertoires in COVID-19. The CDR3 is made up of 15 amino acids. V lost 4 bases and J 3 bases, leaving 10 bases between the germline ends. The germline V gene encodes CDR1 SGHDN and CDR2 FVKESK. Clones were sequenced by immunoSEQ multiplex PCR, and TCRdb holds only the in-frame ones, with some missing. The table lists over 450,000 clones, roughly 89% of them singletons. The sequenced material came from peripheral blood. The chain couples TRBV14 to TRBJ2-6; TRBD2 is a possible D gene (6 bases). The receptor was derived from a man in his late teens or twenties with COVID-19, enrolled during active disease. The CDR3 protein is CASSPPGVGANVLTF. Here the CDR3 DNA reads TGTGCCAGCAGCCCACCGGGAGTTGGGGCCAACGTCCTGACTTTC.